The present entry profiles one T cell receptor (beta chain) with its context. Assembly of TCR beta libraries relied on iRepertoire HTBI primers together with Arm-PCR of CDR3 regions. TCRdb reanalysed the multiplex PCR reads using MiXCR and keeps one entry per CDR3 protein. Among roughly 500,000 distinct CDR3 sequences listed, more than 10% were seen once. Time point described: newly diagnosed GD, antithyroid drugs for less than 3 months. PBMC RNA served as the TCR library source. The data originate from a study of regulatory T cells in long-lasting Graves disease. The CDR3 extends over 13 amino acids. The germline V gene has CDR1 SGHTA and CDR2 FQGNSA. V gave up 5 bases and J gave up 5 bases; unmatched junction bases: 4. These data were likewise used in another study, on T cells in Graves' hyperthyroidism and ophthalmopathy. That work contributes: Researchers ran a first-round RT-PCR on the TCR CDR3 using the HTBI primer set.

The sample was peripheral blood mononuclear cells (PBMCs), taken at new diagnosis, from a patient treated with antithyroid drugs. The chain couples TRBV7-2 to TRBJ2-5; TRBD2 matches at 8 bases. The clonotype was recovered from a woman aged 25-40 years with Graves disease. The CDR3 nucleotides are TGTGCCAGCAGCGCGGGAGGCCGGGAGACCCAGTACTTC. As protein: CASSAGGRETQYF.